This T cell receptor (beta chain) was identified in a study of T-cell memory formation after mild COVID-19. Study information: TCR clusters largely stayed donor specific.

TCRdb ran MiXCR on the 5' RACE reads and lists one entry per CDR3 protein. The repertoire holds approximately 250,000 distinct CDR3 sequences, with about a sixth as singletons. Trimming cost V 3 bases and J 6 bases; bases outside gene matches: 7. Germline CDR1 and CDR2: LGHNA and YNFKEQ. This CDR3 is 16 amino acids long. In the case of this clonotype: The antigen is not known.

Study-wide results and caveats: The authors left the SARS-CoV-2 specificity of second-wave clones peaking on day 37 unconfirmed. Balance between CD4 and CD8 was seen in clones contracting day 15 to 85, and a CD4+ lean was seen in later expanders. Cross-reactive memory appears to have joined, as suggested by some responding clones showing up in pre-infection memory.

The source of this sequence is a man between 18 and 29 years old who had mild COVID-19 (a few samples of this study predate the infection). Cell type and time point are not known. This chain connects TRBV4-2 to TRBJ2-1; TRBD1 matches 11 bases. Input material: PBMCs or a T cell subset sorted from them (not recorded which). The CDR3 nucleotides read TGTGCCAGCAGCCAGGAAATCGGGACAGGGGGCAATGAGCAGTTCTTC. Encoded protein: CASSQEIGTGGNEQFF.